A single sample gave rise to the 22 T cell receptor beta chains below, sequenced in a study of T cell responses to AZD1222 COVID-19 vaccine listed by TCRdb under 2021. The library was prepared using the immunoSEQ multiplex PCR assay. The table comes from immuneACCESS by way of TCRdb, which keeps in-frame sequences with V and J called. Part of the clones is missing from these tables; in studies checked, under half for an unresolved V gene and the rest for unknown reasons. For this sample there are some 40,000 clones; over 70% appear just once. Of the sample, about 3.9% falls within the top ten clones. The time point label on this specimen signifies: baseline before first vaccination. The sample in question was peripheral blood, obtained on day 0 of AZD1222 vaccination. All receptors come from an adult in good health.

The chain is built from TRBV28 and TRBJ1-2; D unresolved. The CDR3 is 11 residues long. V was shortened by 4 bases and J by 5 bases, with 5 bases between the two germline ends. The germline V gene has CDR1 MDHEN and CDR2 SYDVKM. The CDR3 DNA sequence: TGTGCCAGCAGTTCGGAATATGGCTACACCTTC. Translated, it gives CASSSEYGYTF.

A single count supports this clone. The rearrangement uses TRBV5-1 and TRBJ1-1; D is ambiguous. This CDR3 spans 14 amino acids. Germline V gene sequence: CDR1 SGHRS, CDR2 YFSETQ. V lost 0 bases, J lost 5 bases, and 11 bases lay in between. CDR3 coding DNA: TGCGCCAGCAGCTTGGAGGCTCGGGGAACTGAAGCTTTCTTT. It is translated as CASSLEARGTEAFF.

The chain carries TRBV4-2 and TRBJ2-7; TRBD2 is a possible D gene (5 bases). With 4 bases removed from V and 5 bases from J, the gap between germline ends came to 6 bases. The CDR3 is made up of 11 amino acids. The V gene's germline CDR1 is LGHNA and CDR2 YNFKEQ. The CDR3 nucleotides read TGTGCCAGCAGCCCGGGAAACGAGCAGTACTTC. It is translated as CASSPGNEQYF.

V usage is TRBV28 and J usage is TRBJ2-7, with TRBD1 as a possible D gene (5 bases). Germline V CDR1 and CDR2: MDHEN, SYDVKM. With 7 bases removed from V and 4 bases from J, the gap between germline ends came to 8 bases. This CDR3 region has 11 residues. The CDR3 loop reads CASNQGYEQYF. The CDR3 nucleotides are TGTGCCAGCAATCAGGGATACGAGCAGTACTTC.

The V and J genes are TRBV7-2 and TRBJ2-4; no clear D gene. V dropped 4 bases and J dropped 0 bases, with 13 bases sitting between them. CDR1 and CDR2 (germline): SGHTA, FQGNSA. CDR3 size: 16 residues. CDR3: CASSSPLERAKNIQYF. The DNA for the CDR3 is TGTGCCAGCAGCTCCCCCCTAGAGAGAGCCAAAAACATTCAGTACTTC.

This clone rates as medium-sized. This chain joins TRBV5-6 and TRBJ2-3; TRBD2 matches at 8 bases. This CDR3 comprises 16 residues. Looked up from germline, CDR1 is SGHDT and CDR2 is YYEEEE. With V trimmed by 1 base and J by 5 bases, 9 bases remained unmatched. The CDR3 region is CASSLRGGQRRDTQYF. CDR3 coding DNA: TGTGCCAGCAGCTTGCGCGGGGGGCAACGGCGAGATACGCAGTATTTT.

The chain uses TRBV19 and TRBJ1-4, with D tentatively TRBD1 (6 bases). Germline lookup yields CDR1 LNHDA and CDR2 SQIVND (reference sequence). V lost 3 bases, J lost 4 bases, and 15 bases lay in between. The CDR3 spans 16 residues. The CDR3 reads CASSISSTGHNEKLFF. CDR3 nucleotide sequence: TGTGCCAGTAGTATCAGTTCGACGGGACATAATGAAAAACTGTTTTTT.

The chain recombines TRBV7-2 with TRBJ2-7; D remains unclear. Germline V gene lookup returns CDR1 SGHTA and CDR2 FQGNSA. The CDR3 is 15 amino acids. V dropped 5 bases and J dropped 0 bases, with 14 bases sitting between them. The CDR3, as DNA: TGTGCCAGCAGCCCCCGGACGAACCCCTCCTACGAGCAGTACTTC. Translation gives CASSPRTNPSYEQYF.

This clone appeared a single time. CDR3 loop: CASSLGTSGTYEQYF. Written as DNA, the CDR3 is TGTGCCAGCAGCTTAGGGACTAGCGGGACCTACGAGCAGTACTTC. The genes are TRBV5-4 and TRBJ2-7, with 13 bases identical to TRBD2. CDR3 size: 15 residues. V lost 2 bases to trimming and J lost 2 bases; unmatched junction nucleotides: 1. CDR1 SGHNT and CDR2 YYREEE come from the germline V gene (reference sequence).

The chain uses TRBV7-7 and TRBJ2-5; 8 positions match TRBD1. The germline gives CDR1 SSHAT, CDR2 FNYEAQ (reference sequence). The CDR3 totals 15 residues. Unmatched junction bases numbered 10, after V lost 1 base and J lost 9 bases. CDR3 sequence (DNA): TGTGCCAGCAGCTTAGAGGTGACAGGGGTATCGGCCCAGTACTTC. Its protein product is CASSLEVTGVSAQYF.

The chain combines TRBV6-5 with TRBJ2-7, with TRBD2 matching 9 bases. Per germline, CDR1 MNHEY and CDR2 SVGAGI. J lost 3 bases, V lost 8 bases, and 11 bases had no gene match. CDR3 length equals 15 residues. The DNA for the CDR3 is TGTGCCAGCGGGCCTCTGCGGGGGGGCCGCTACGAGCAGTACTTC. Protein: CASGPLRGGRYEQYF.

This chain links TRBV5-5 with TRBJ1-2; D uncertain. This CDR3 is 13 amino acids long. CDR1 SGHKS and CDR2 YYEKEE come from the germline V gene (reference sequence). The V end was cut by 3 bases, the J end by 3 bases, with 9 bases between. CDR3 nucleotides: TGTGCCAGCAGCTCCCGACCGGACTATGGCTACACCTTC. Protein product: CASSSRPDYGYTF.

The rearrangement uses TRBV2 and TRBJ1-2; D unresolved. V was pared by 3 bases and J by 3 bases, with 8 bases between. In germline, CDR1 is SNHLY, CDR2 FYNNEI. The CDR3 extends over 13 amino acids. The CDR3 bases are TGTGCCAGCAGTGAGGGCCAGGACTATGGCTACACCTTC. Translating it yields CASSEGQDYGYTF. The full variable domain, with the rest looked up from reference TRBV2 and TRBJ1-2, is EPEVTQTPSHQVTQMGQEVILRCVPISNHLYFYWYRQILGQKVEFLVSFYNNEISEKSEIFDDQFSVERPDGSNFTLKIRSTKLEDSAMYFCASSEGQDYGYTFGSGTRLTVV.

This chain uses TRBV7-9 with TRBJ2-3; 8 positions match TRBD2. CDR3 length equals 12 residues. Germline loops: CDR1 SEHNR, CDR2 FQNEAQ (reference sequence). The V gene end was trimmed by 5 bases and the J gene end by 6 bases; junction bases not matched to a gene: 1. The CDR3 here is CASSPGGDTQYF. The CDR3 nucleotides read TGTGCCAGCAGCCCGGGGGGGGATACGCAGTATTTT. The full variable domain, completed using reference TRBV7-9 and TRBJ2-3, is DTGVSQNPRHKITKRGQNVTFRCDPISEHNRLYWYRQTLGQGPEFLTYFQNEAQLEKSRLLSDRFSAERPKGSFSTLEIQRTEQGDSAMYLCASSPGGDTQYFGPGTRLTVL.

The chain recombines TRBV3-1 (or the pseudogene TRBV3-2) with TRBJ1-2; D perhaps matches TRBD1 (5 bases). CDR1 is LGHDT, CDR2 YNNKEL, per germline (reference sequence). V was trimmed by 0 bases and J by 4 bases, leaving 18 bases between them. This CDR3 has 17 amino acids. CDR3 coding DNA: TGTGCCAGCAGCCAAGATGCGGCAGGGCTCCCCTCCTATGGCTACACCTTC. Translating gives CASSQDAAGLPSYGYTF.

The rearrangement links TRBV7-6 to TRBJ2-2; D perhaps matches TRBD2 (7 bases). The germline CDR1 and CDR2 sequences are SGHVS and FNYEAQ. V gave up 2 bases and J gave up 7 bases, with 17 bases separating them. This CDR3 is built from 16 residues. The CDR3 spells CASSLPRGAGVGELFF. The CDR3 nucleotides are TGTGCCAGCAGCTTACCCCGGGGGGCCGGGGTCGGGGAGCTGTTTTTT.

The rearrangement uses TRBV19 and TRBJ2-7; D is uncertain. The CDR3 is 11 amino acids. The ends were cut back, 5 bases at V and 4 bases at J, with 6 bases in the middle. Germline V CDR1 and CDR2: LNHDA, SQIVND (reference sequence). In DNA form, the CDR3 reads TGTGCCAGTAGTTCGGAGTACGAGCAGTACTTC. This codes for CASSSEYEQYF.

The V gene is TRBV30, the J gene TRBJ1-1, with 10 nucleotides matching TRBD1. Germline V gene lookup returns CDR1 GTSNPN and CDR2 SVGIG (reference sequence). The CDR3 extends over 18 amino acids. With V trimmed by 4 bases and J by 7 bases, 21 bases remained unmatched. CDR3 sequence: CAWTSLGTTGGWYSEAFF. CDR3 coding DNA: TGTGCCTGGACCTCTTTGGGTACGACAGGGGGCTGGTATAGTGAAGCTTTCTTT.

Notes on this clone: Sequence at one end of the junction differs from germline and may be a read error. The J gene is TRBJ2-2, the V gene TRBV7-7; D not certain. The CDR3 spans 17 residues. Per the germline V gene, CDR1 is SSHAT and CDR2 is FNYEAQ (reference sequence). The CDR3 spells CASSLRPLSPNTGELFF. The CDR3 coding sequence is TGTGCTAGCAGCTTAAGACCCCTTTCCCCCAACACCGGGGAGCTGTTTTTT.

V is TRBV3-1 (or the pseudogene TRBV3-2) and J is TRBJ2-3; TRBD2 matches 9 bases. From germline, CDR1 is LGHDT and CDR2 YNNKEL (reference sequence). This CDR3 comprises 16 residues. Trimming at V came to 8 bases and at J to 7 bases, leaving 16 bases not matched to a gene. The CDR3 region is CASGGEAGGLTNTQYF. The CDR3 nucleotides are TGTGCCAGCGGGGGAGAAGCGGGGGGTTTAACAAATACGCAGTATTTT.

This clone was detected only a few times. The chain carries TRBV2 and TRBJ1-2; no reliable D call. Germline assignment: CDR1 SNHLY and CDR2 FYNNEI. The length of the CDR3 is 13 residues. V lost 6 bases, J lost 6 bases, and 14 bases lay in between. The DNA of the CDR3 is TGTGCCAGCAGCCGGGAAGCCCGGGATGGCTACACCTTC. Protein: CASSREARDGYTF.

This clone was observed a single time. The chain uses TRBV7-2 and TRBJ2-5; D ambiguous. CDR1 is SGHTA and CDR2 is FQGNSA in the germline V gene. The CDR3 covers 14 residues. V lost 3 bases, J lost 3 bases, and 11 bases lay in between. In DNA, the CDR3 is TGTGCCAGCAGCTTGCAACCGGGTGAAGAGACCCAGTACTTC. This encodes CASSLQPGEETQYF.